This TCR beta chain was identified during a study of T cell clonotyping in hematopoietic cell transplantation (dated by TCRdb to the early 2020s). Looking at the study overall: Recipient samples taken before transplant were collected after cytoreduction. A total of more than 110 blood samples were gathered in the study from roughly 40 consecutive transplant recipients along with their related donors. Patient recruitment ran from 2015 to January 2017, and follow-up continued until late 2020 or death. The investigation overall reported the following: Overlap with donor repertoires was found for only a small fraction of recipient repertoires, with over 95% found to appear de novo at the given depth. Donor and pretransplant recipient Inverse Simpson Index values predicted broader posttransplant TCR repertoire diversity. Recipient TCR diversity fell after transplant, with pathologically expanded clonotypes rising progressively from day 30 to day 180. Sample size was limited, and cells were not sorted, so CD4 and CD8 repertoire contributions could not be separated.

The immunoSEQ assay, a bias-controlled multiplex PCR with V- and J-specific primers, was used to amplify TCR beta CDR3 regions from genomic DNA. A second PCR step added a proprietary barcode and Illumina adapter sequences to the CDR3 amplicons. An Illumina MiSeq instrument was used for sequencing of the CDR3 libraries. In the authors' own workflow: Export and quality control were performed with immunoSEQ Analyzer 3.0, and downstream analyses were performed with R Bioconductor and Immunarch. Only productive rearrangements within the normalized downsampled data set were used in the calculation of repertoire metrics. In the normalized cohort, a clonotype counted as pathologically expanded if the clonotype was larger than 5 templates. The Inverse Simpson Index served as the measure of repertoire diversity. To capture all clonotypes, the CMV-specificity analyses were run on the non-normalized data set. The table was pulled from immuneACCESS by TCRdb, which kept in-frame rearrangements only. Such tables lose some clones; where checked, under half of the loss comes from unresolved V genes, and the rest has no known cause. V and J calls and clone size come straight from that table; D and trimming were deduced from the DNA. For this sample there are some 45,000 clones; about four fifths appear just once. Jointly, the top ten make up roughly 5.7% of the sample.

Worth noting for this clone: Its recognized antigen is unknown. No qualities accompany the bases; no much larger clone lies one base away.

Per the publication, the time point label means: recipient sample about 28 days before transplant, after cytoreduction. Blood samples were obtained from recipients approximately 28 days before transplant and at days 30, 100 and 180 after transplant. Nuclei Lysis Solution was used to extract genomic DNA from fresh or cryopreserved unfractionated peripheral blood mononuclear cells. Based on the germline V gene (reference sequence), the CDR1 and CDR2 sequences are SEHNR and FQNEAQ. Compared with germline, V lacks 4 bases and J lacks 0 bases; bases without a gene match: 2. Its CDR3 holds 14 amino acids, cysteine through phenylalanine. CDR3 DNA is the only sequence kept; it has 42 bases, read in frame from the first base.

This TCR derives from a man aged 55 to 70 with myelodysplastic syndrome. Some clones in this sample may be carry-over from other donors' samples. Source: peripheral blood mononuclear cells, taken before stem cell transplant. The rearrangement joined TRBV7-9 to TRBJ2-7, with 8 middle bases fitting TRBD1. The CDR3 has the sequence CASSWGQDSYEQYF. The DNA reads TGTGCCAGCAGCTGGGGACAGGACTCCTACGAGCAGTACTTC.